Following are 23 T cell receptor beta chains from one sample sequenced in a study of cytomegalovirus exposure and HLA in healthy donors. PCR involved 60 Vbeta and 13 Jbeta primers. The data were produced by immunoSEQ multiplex PCR, yet TCRdb's version contains in-frame clones alone and is incomplete. Of about 200,000 clones in the sample, about three quarters were seen once. Sequenced material: PBMCs. The receptor set was obtained from a man in his forties or fifties in good health and CMV-seronegative.

This chain joins TRBV7-9 and TRBJ1-1; tentative D call: TRBD1 (6 bases). CDR3 length: 16 residues. The germline V and J ends were trimmed by 0 bases and 7 bases, with 18 bases remaining between them. Germline CDR1 SEHNR, CDR2 FQNEAQ (reference sequence). CDR3 sequence: CASSLAWVRGKGEAFF. CDR3 nucleotide sequence: TGTGCCAGCAGCTTAGCGTGGGTGAGGGGGAAGGGTGAAGCTTTCTTT.

This chain connects TRBV18 to TRBJ2-1, with D unresolved. The germline V gene encodes CDR1 KGHSH and CDR2 LQKENI. Between the trimmed V and J ends, which lost 0 bases and 0 bases, there was a span of 6 bases. The CDR3 is 15 amino acids. CDR3: CASSPPASSYNEQFF. CDR3 nucleotide sequence: TGTGCCAGCTCACCACCCGCGAGCTCCTACAATGAGCAGTTCTTC.

The chain links TRBV28 to TRBJ2-7; TRBD2 matches 11 bases. CDR1 is MDHEN and CDR2 is SYDVKM in the germline V gene. The CDR3 covers 15 residues. With 5 bases clipped from V and 3 bases from J, the junction kept 6 bases outside the gene matches. CDR3 protein: CASSGPTSGSYEQYF. The CDR3 bases are TGTGCCAGCAGTGGGCCCACTAGCGGGAGCTACGAGCAGTACTTC.

This chain connects TRBV9 to TRBJ2-2; the D gene is possibly TRBD2 (6 bases). The V gene lost 0 bases and the J gene lost 3 bases, with 12 bases spanning the gap. Looked up from germline, CDR1 is SGDLS and CDR2 is YYNGEE. This CDR3 spans 16 amino acids. CDR3 sequence: CASSVATQRDTGELFF. DNA of the CDR3: TGTGCCAGCAGCGTAGCTACCCAGCGGGACACCGGGGAGCTGTTTTTT.

The chain has TRBV2 and TRBJ2-2, with 8 bases aligning to TRBD1. V was pared by 6 bases and J by 6 bases, with 3 bases of the junction left unmatched. Germline V lookup: CDR1 SNHLY, CDR2 FYNNEI. The CDR3 runs 13 residues. The CDR3 reads CASRDREAGELFF. DNA for the CDR3: TGTGCCAGCAGGGACAGGGAGGCCGGGGAGCTGTTTTTT. The whole variable domain, filled in from reference TRBV2 and TRBJ2-2, reads EPEVTQTPSHQVTQMGQEVILRCVPISNHLYFYWYRQILGQKVEFLVSFYNNEISEKSEIFDDQFSVERPDGSNFTLKIRSTKLEDSAMYFCASRDREAGELFFGEGSRLTVL.

V and J are TRBV7-2 and TRBJ2-1; D uncertain. Germline CDR1 SGHTA, CDR2 FQGNSA. The V end was cut by 5 bases, the J end by 0 bases, with 11 bases between. The length of the CDR3 is 15 residues. This CDR3 reads CASSPDSSSYNEQFF. The CDR3 region has the DNA TGTGCCAGCAGCCCCGACTCGAGCTCCTACAATGAGCAGTTCTTC.

The rearrangement joins TRBV25-1 to TRBJ1-2; TRBD1 aligns across 7 bases. Germline CDR1 is MGHDK and CDR2 is SYGVNS. J lost 7 bases, V lost 4 bases, and 3 bases had no gene match. This CDR3 comprises 12 residues. The CDR3: CASSVQGGGYTF. In DNA, the CDR3 is TGTGCCAGCAGTGTCCAGGGGGGTGGCTACACCTTC.

The chain is built from TRBV7-9 and TRBJ2-1, with 12 positions matching TRBD2. V gave up 3 bases and J gave up 9 bases; unmatched junction bases: 6. The CDR3 runs 15 residues. Germline CDR1 reads SEHNR; CDR2 reads FQNEAQ (reference sequence). DNA of the CDR3: TGTGCCAGCAGCTTCGGGCTAGCGGGGGGGCGTGAGCAGTTCTTC. It is translated as CASSFGLAGGREQFF.

Notes on this clone: Other DNA variants within this sample encode the same CDR3. The genes are TRBV6-5 and TRBJ2-5; 8 nucleotides match TRBD1. The J call is uncertain, as TRBJ2-7 better fits the DNA end. The CDR3 sequence is 13 residues long. CDR1 is MNHEY and CDR2 is SVGAGI in the germline V gene. The CDR3 coding sequence is TGTGCCAGCAGTTACCGACAGGGGTACGAGCAGTACTTC. It yields the protein CASSYRQGYEQYF.

This clone showed up just a few times. The J gene is TRBJ1-2, the V gene TRBV7-9, with D possibly matching TRBD1 (5 bases). Germline CDR1 SEHNR, CDR2 FQNEAQ (reference sequence). The CDR3 consists of 12 residues. Trimming left V 8 bases short and J 3 bases short, with 10 bases between. The CDR3, as DNA: TGTGCCAGCGGGGGGTTGTACTATGGCTACACCTTC. Translation gives CASGGLYYGYTF.

This clone was seen a handful of times. The chain joins TRBV27 to TRBJ1-4; perhaps TRBD1 as D (6 bases). The germline V gene encodes CDR1 MNHEY and CDR2 SMNVEV (reference sequence). V lost 5 bases and J 3 bases, leaving 13 bases between the germline ends. The CDR3 is 15 residues long. This CDR3 reads CASSGSTGANEKLFF. DNA for the CDR3: TGTGCCAGCAGTGGTTCGACAGGAGCTAATGAAAAACTGTTTTTT.

The chain employs TRBV28 and TRBJ1-2; possibly TRBD1 for D (6 bases). The CDR3 spans 15 residues. The V end was cut by 6 bases, the J end by 2 bases, with 16 bases between. CDR1 and CDR2 from the germline V gene are MDHEN and SYDVKM. The CDR3 loop is CASRPSWGGNYGYTF. The CDR3 DNA reads TGTGCCAGCAGACCCTCCTGGGGGGGCAACTATGGCTACACCTTC.

The rearrangement joins TRBV2 to TRBJ1-4; a weak D match, TRBD1 (6 bases). The germline V and J ends were trimmed by 6 bases and 4 bases, with 18 bases remaining between them. This CDR3 contains 16 residues. Germline CDR1 SNHLY, CDR2 FYNNEI. The CDR3 DNA reads as TGTGCCAGCAGCCGCACGTCGACAGGCCTTAATGAAAAACTGTTTTTT. It encodes CASSRTSTGLNEKLFF.

This chain links TRBV6-6 with TRBJ1-4; 7 positions agree with TRBD1. Germline CDR1 reads MNHNY; CDR2 reads SVGAGI (reference sequence). The CDR3 spans 14 residues. V was clipped by 5 bases and J by 8 bases; unmatched bases: 8. The CDR3 loop reads CASSDRQGEEKLFF. CDR3 nucleotides: TGTGCCAGCAGTGATAGACAGGGAGAAGAAAAACTGTTTTTT.

The chain carries TRBV4-2 and TRBJ2-1; 10 bases fit TRBD2. The germline V gene has CDR1 LGHNA and CDR2 YNFKEQ. Trimming removed 4 bases from V and 4 bases from J; junction bases left unmatched: 10. The CDR3 contains 17 residues. In DNA, the CDR3 is TGTGCCAGCAGCCTGGGTGAGCGGGAGGGCCCTTACAATGAGCAGTTCTTC. Amino acids: CASSLGEREGPYNEQFF.

V and J are TRBV7-8 and TRBJ2-5; unclear D gene. The germline V gene has CDR1 SGHVS and CDR2 FQNEAQ. The CDR3 runs 13 residues. Trimming took off 0 bases at V and 4 bases at J, with 6 bases between the two ends. The CDR3 reads CASSLALTETQYF. Written as DNA, the CDR3 is TGTGCCAGCAGCTTAGCACTTACAGAGACCCAGTACTTC. Using reference TRBV7-8 and TRBJ2-5 for the parts outside the CDR3, the full variable domain is GAGVSQSPRYKVAKRGQDVALRCDPISGHVSLFWYQQALGQGPEFLTYFQNEAQLDKSGLPSDRFFAERPEGSVSTLKIQRTQQEDSAVYLCASSLALTETQYFGPGTRLLVL.

The chain couples TRBV11-2 to TRBJ1-2, with D tentatively TRBD1 (5 bases). Germline CDR1 and CDR2: SGHAT and FQNNGV. Deletions cut 4 bases from V and 3 bases from J, with 12 bases between. The CDR3 has 14 amino acids. The CDR3 region is CASSWGGMDYGYTF. The CDR3 nucleotides read TGTGCCAGCAGCTGGGGGGGGATGGACTATGGCTACACCTTC.

There are a few counts of this clone. The J gene is TRBJ2-1, the V gene TRBV7-9; TRBD1 matches 11 bases. This CDR3 is built from 17 residues. The V gene end was trimmed by 1 base and the J gene end by 3 bases; junction bases not matched to a gene: 5. Germline CDR1 SEHNR, CDR2 FQNEAQ (reference sequence). The CDR3 bases are TGTGCCAGCAGCTTAGGGGACAGGGGGACGGACTACAATGAGCAGTTCTTC. Translation gives CASSLGDRGTDYNEQFF.

This clone occurred once. V usage is TRBV9 and J usage is TRBJ1-1; D not resolved. This CDR3 region has 13 residues. V lost 0 bases to trimming and J lost 2 bases, with 5 bases between them. The germline V gene has CDR1 SGDLS and CDR2 YYNGEE. CDR3 nucleotides: TGTGCCAGCAGCGTAGTAACAAACACTGAAGCTTTCTTT. Amino acid sequence: CASSVVTNTEAFF.

The chain uses TRBV19 and TRBJ2-5; weak D call: TRBD1 (6 bases). V lost 7 bases and J 5 bases, leaving 14 bases between the germline ends. This CDR3 comprises 13 residues. Germline-derived CDR1 and CDR2 are LNHDA and SQIVND (reference sequence). CDR3 loop: CASNRQGWETQYF. CDR3 bases: TGTGCCAGTAATCGTCAGGGGTGGGAGACCCAGTACTTC.

About this clone itself: At one end the junction does not follow the germline gene, possibly because of a read error. This rearrangement joins TRBV28 to TRBJ2-5; the match to TRBD1 covers 8 bases. The CDR3 is 16 residues long. Germline CDR1 MDHEN, CDR2 SYDVKM. In DNA form, the CDR3 reads TGTGCCAACAGTGGCCTGGACAGGGTACGGAAAGAGACCCAGTACTTC. It yields the protein CANSGLDRVRKETQYF.

The chain joins TRBV6-4 to TRBJ2-2; 7 bases agree with TRBD1. This CDR3 comprises 15 residues. Germline V gives CDR1 MRHNA, CDR2 SNTAGT. Losses at the gene ends were 6 bases for V and 2 bases for J; bases not matched to a gene: 6. The CDR3 protein is CASSPGTANTGELFF. The DNA for the CDR3 is TGTGCCAGCAGCCCCGGGACAGCTAACACCGGGGAGCTGTTTTTT.

This rearrangement joins TRBV7-8 to TRBJ1-1, with TRBD1 matching 8 bases. The V segment lost 0 bases and the J segment 6 bases; nucleotides outside the gene matches: 9. This CDR3 spans 16 amino acids. Germline lookup yields CDR1 SGHVS and CDR2 FQNEAQ. The CDR3 nucleotides read TGTGCCAGCAGCTTAGCACTTCAGGGGGCGAGGGCTGAAGCTTTCTTT. Encoded protein: CASSLALQGARAEAFF.